Detailed here is one T cell receptor (beta chain). What it recognizes is unknown. These data come from a study of T-cell memory formation after mild COVID-19. Study information: The study found TCR clusters largely donor specific. Study observations and caveats: Pre-infection memory already had some responding clones, implying cross-reactive memory joined. Clones shrinking from day 15 to 85 showed even CD4/CD8 mixes; later expanders tilted CD4+.

MiXCR, run by TCRdb on the 5' RACE reads, gives a single entry per CDR3 protein. The repertoire holds about 400,000 distinct CDR3 sequences, with approximately 15% as singletons. The CDR3 contains 15 residues. From germline, CDR1 is ENHRY and CDR2 SYGVKD. V lost 6 bases and J lost 4; bases outside the gene matches: 7. Sequenced material: PBMCs or a T cell subset sorted from them (not recorded which). The chain is built from TRBV10-3 and TRBJ2-1; 9 nucleotides agree with TRBD1. The receptor's source is a man aged 18 to 35 who had mild COVID-19 (a few samples of this study predate the infection). Cell type and time point are not known. CDR3 sequence: CAIRAGQGRYNEQFF. The CDR3 nucleotides read TGTGCCATCAGAGCGGGACAGGGAAGGTACAATGAGCAGTTCTTC.